Below, 4 T cell receptor beta chains from the same sample are listed, as sequenced in a study of T cells in Graves' hyperthyroidism and ophthalmopathy. The TCR beta CDR3 regions underwent amplification using RNA transcripts as the source. The HTBI set primed first-round TCR CDR3 RT-PCR. From the multiplex PCR reads, TCRdb called clonotypes with MiXCR, one entry per CDR3 protein. The top ten hold roughly a sixth of the sample, which has more than 550,000 distinct CDR3 sequences, about 18% seen once. The source material was blood. The receptor set was obtained from a man aged 45 to 65 with Graves' hyperthyroidism.

This clonotype has ten or more counts. J is TRBJ2-1 and V is TRBV5-1, with 8 nucleotides matching TRBD1. Germline CDR1 reads SGHRS; CDR2 reads YFSETQ. The CDR3 is 14 residues long. The trim removed 4 bases at V and 5 bases at J, leaving 5 bases unmatched. As DNA, the CDR3 is TGCGCCAGCAGCACAAGACAGGGGAACAATGAGCAGTTCTTC. Translation gives CASSTRQGNNEQFF.

This clonotype showed up many times. The chain uses TRBV27 and TRBJ2-5, with D unclear. This CDR3 has 12 residues. Deletions cut 10 bases from V and 5 bases from J, with 14 bases between. The germline gives CDR1 MNHEY, CDR2 SMNVEV (reference sequence). For the CDR3, the DNA is TGTGCCACGGGTTTTTCGGTGGAGACCCAGTACTTC. It yields the protein CATGFSVETQYF.

This clonotype was observed a few times. V and J are TRBV13 and TRBJ1-4; TRBD1 matches 10 bases. With 6 bases clipped from V and 5 bases from J, the junction kept 6 bases outside the gene matches. The germline V gene encodes CDR1 PRHDT and CDR2 FYEKMQ (reference sequence). The CDR3 loop spans 15 amino acids. The CDR3 coding sequence is TGTGCCAGCAGTAATCCGGGACAGGGGAATGAAAAACTGTTTTTT. Amino acids: CASSNPGQGNEKLFF. Full variable domain (outside the CDR3, taken from reference TRBV13 and TRBJ1-4): AAGVIQSPRHLIKEKRETATLKCYPIPRHDTVYWYQQGPGQDPQFLISFYEKMQSDKGSIPDRFSAQQFSDYHSELNMSSLELGDSALYFCASSNPGQGNEKLFFGSGTQLSVL.

Many counts were recorded for this clonotype. The rearrangement uses TRBV12-3 or TRBV12-4 and TRBJ1-5; D perhaps matches TRBD1 (6 bases). The CDR3 is 13 residues long. Trimming removed 1 base from V and 9 bases from J, with 10 bases in between. The CDR3 DNA reads as TGTGCCAGCAGTTTAGACTGGGGGCTGCCCCAGCATTTT. It translates to CASSLDWGLPQHF.